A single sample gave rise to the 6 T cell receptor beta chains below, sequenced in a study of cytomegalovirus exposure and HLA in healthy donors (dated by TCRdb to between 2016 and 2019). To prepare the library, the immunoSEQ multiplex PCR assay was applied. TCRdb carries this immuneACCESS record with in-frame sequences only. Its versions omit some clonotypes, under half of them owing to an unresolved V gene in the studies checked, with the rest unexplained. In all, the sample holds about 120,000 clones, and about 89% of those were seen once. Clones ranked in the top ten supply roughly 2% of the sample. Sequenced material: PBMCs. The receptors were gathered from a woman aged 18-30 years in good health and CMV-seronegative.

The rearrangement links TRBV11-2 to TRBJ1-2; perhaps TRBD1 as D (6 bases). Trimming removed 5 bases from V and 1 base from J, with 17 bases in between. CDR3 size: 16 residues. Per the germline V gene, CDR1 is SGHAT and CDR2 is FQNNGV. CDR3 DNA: TGTGCCAGCAGCCCCGGTAGACAGGCTCTTAACTATGGCTACACCTTC. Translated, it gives CASSPGRQALNYGYTF.

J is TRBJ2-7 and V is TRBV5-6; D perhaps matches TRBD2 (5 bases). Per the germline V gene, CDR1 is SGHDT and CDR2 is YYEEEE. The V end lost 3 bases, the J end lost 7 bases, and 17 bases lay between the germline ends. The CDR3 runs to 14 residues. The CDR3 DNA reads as TGTGCCAGCAGCTCGAGTATAATCCGGAGGGAGCAGTACTTC. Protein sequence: CASSSSIIRREQYF.

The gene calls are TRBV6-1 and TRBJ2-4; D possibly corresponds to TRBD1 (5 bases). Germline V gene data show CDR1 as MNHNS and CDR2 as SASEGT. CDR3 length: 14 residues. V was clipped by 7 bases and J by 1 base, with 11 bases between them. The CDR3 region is CASTTDMAKNIQYF. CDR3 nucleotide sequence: TGTGCCAGCACCACGGACATGGCCAAAAACATTCAGTACTTC.

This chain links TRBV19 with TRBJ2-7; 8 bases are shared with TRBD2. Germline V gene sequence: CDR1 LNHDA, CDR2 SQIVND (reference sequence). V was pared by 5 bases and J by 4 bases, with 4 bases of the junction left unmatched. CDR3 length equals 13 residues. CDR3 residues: CASSGASGYEQYF. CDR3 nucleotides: TGTGCCAGTAGTGGGGCTAGCGGGTACGAGCAGTACTTC.

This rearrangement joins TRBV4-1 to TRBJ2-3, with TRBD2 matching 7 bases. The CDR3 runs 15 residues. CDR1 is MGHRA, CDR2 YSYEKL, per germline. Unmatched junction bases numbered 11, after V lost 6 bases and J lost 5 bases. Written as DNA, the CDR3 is TGCGCCAGCAGGGGTATGGGGGGGGTGGAAGATACGCAGTATTTT. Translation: CASRGMGGVEDTQYF.

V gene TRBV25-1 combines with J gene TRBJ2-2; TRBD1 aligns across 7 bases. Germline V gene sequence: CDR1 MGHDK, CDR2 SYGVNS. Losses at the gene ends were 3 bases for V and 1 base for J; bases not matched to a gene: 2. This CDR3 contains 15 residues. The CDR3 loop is CASSEYRGNTGELFF. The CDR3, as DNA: TGTGCCAGCAGTGAGTACAGGGGGAACACCGGGGAGCTGTTTTTT.